The T cell receptor beta chain described here comes from a study of blood T cell repertoires in COVID-19. Study overall: Specimens from acute and convalescent COVID-19 originated in the United States, Italy and Spain. T cells, B-cell-depleted T cells, or PBMCs supplied cDNA or gDNA.

Per the original methods: Reference gene primer amplification yielded estimated nucleated cell counts. Only in-frame clones appear in the TCRdb table, and some are missing; sequencing was by immunoSEQ multiplex PCR. V and J calls and clone size are given by that table; D and trimming were obtained from the DNA. Of about 94,000 clones listed, roughly 70% were seen once; the top ten hold 3% to 4%. The germline gives CDR1 MGHRA, CDR2 YSYEKL. Unmatched junction bases numbered 4, after V lost 0 bases and J lost 2 bases. CDR3 length: 16 residues. Seattle researchers signed up patients amid active infection and tracked them longitudinally.

J is TRBJ2-7 and V is TRBV4-1, with TRBD2 matching over 10 bases. The TCR was taken from a man in his 70s with COVID-19, enrolled during active disease. Sequencing was performed on peripheral blood. CDR3 sequence reads: CASSQESSGRAYEQYF. CDR3 bases: TGCGCCAGCAGCCAAGAATCCAGCGGGAGGGCCTACGAGCAGTACTTC.